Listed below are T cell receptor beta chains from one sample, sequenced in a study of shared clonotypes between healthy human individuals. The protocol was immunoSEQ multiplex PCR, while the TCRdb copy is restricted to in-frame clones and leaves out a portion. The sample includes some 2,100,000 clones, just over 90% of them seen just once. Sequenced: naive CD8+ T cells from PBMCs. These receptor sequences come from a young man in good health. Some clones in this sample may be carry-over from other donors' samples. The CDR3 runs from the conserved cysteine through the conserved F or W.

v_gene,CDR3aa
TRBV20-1,CSARPRETQYF
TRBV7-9,CASSSDRGREFEQYF
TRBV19,CASSFLRLASQSSYNEQFF
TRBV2,CATDYGGITDTQYF
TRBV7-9,CASSLAWGAVDYGYTF
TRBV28,CASSLYRGPTGELFF
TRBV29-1,CSVYLGAPEQYF
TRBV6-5,CASTPSAGGSYGYTF
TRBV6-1,CASRAVREAFF
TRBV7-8,CASSLAGNSGNTIYF
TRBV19,CASSIDHEIANYGYTF
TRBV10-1,CASSEWRTGSHEQYF
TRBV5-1,CASSTVEWGARDEQYF
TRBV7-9,CASRGRVEEQYF
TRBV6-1,CASSAPGLASSYEQYF
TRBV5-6,CAQGRGRGNTGELFF
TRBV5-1,CASSKLRDRDYNEQFF
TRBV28,CASSLTASGETSEQYF
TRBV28,CASSGLADSYEQYF
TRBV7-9,CASSWRIAANYNEQFF
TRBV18,CASSPTRQLSGNTIYF
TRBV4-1,CASSPGPVQAKNIQYF
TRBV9,CASSVEGEGMGTEAFF
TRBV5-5,CASSPNVASGSYEQYF
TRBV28,CASSFAGAYEQYF
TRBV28,CASSLGLAENNEQFF
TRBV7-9,CASSPLAGEPTNEKLFF
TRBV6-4,CASSDSGLTYEQYF
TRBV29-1,CSVEGTTKTGELFF